Listed below are T cell receptor beta chains from one sample, sequenced in a study of T-cell memory formation after mild COVID-19. TCRdb passed the 5' RACE reads through MiXCR, listing each CDR3 protein once. Altogether 180,000 or so distinct CDR3 sequences are present, approximately 10% being singletons, with the ten largest covering around 3.8%. Sequencing was done on a sample of PBMCs or a T cell subset sorted from them (not recorded which). Every receptor here comes from a man aged 18 to 29 who had mild COVID-19 (a few samples of this study predate the infection). Cell type and time point are not known. Each CDR3 is given without its conserved first and last residue.

V,CDR3
TRBV7-9,ASSLLAGGIGAKNIQY
TRBV5-1,ASSLAGSGLSYGYT
TRBV20-1,SARGLAGAEETQY
TRBV4-3,ASQAYRGAGNTIY
TRBV10-3,AIRGGGPRYEQY
TRBV6-5,ASSLFSSGGPSSTDTQY
TRBV28,ASSVPGTGREAF
TRBV7-3,ASSLRGQGTSPLH
TRBV4-3,ASSQMTGGNTEAF
TRBV20-1,SASPGAQTGELF
TRBV20-1,SARYGRETQY
TRBV7-2,ASSSGPLQETQY
TRBV25-1,ASRGSGETQY
TRBV2,ASPLGGGHTDTQY
TRBV6-4,ASRKDWNTEAF
TRBV6-2/TRBV6-3,ASSYATQPQH
TRBV5-1,ASSTGSAGQETQY
TRBV7-9,AVGPGQLEQY